This TCR beta chain was found in a study of blood T cell repertoires in COVID-19. Some clones are missing from TCRdb's copy, which holds only in-frame ones; the method was immunoSEQ multiplex PCR. The sample consists of 180,000 or so clones, approximately 85% of them appearing once. Germline assignment: CDR1 SGHRS and CDR2 YFSETQ. This CDR3 is built from 15 residues. V gave up 3 bases and J gave up 5 bases, with 14 bases separating them. The material sequenced was PBMCs or T cells enriched from blood (not recorded which). V and J are TRBV5-1 and TRBJ2-2; D might be TRBD2 (5 bases). This TCR was recovered from a middle-aged man with acute COVID-19. As DNA, the CDR3 is TGCGCCAGCAGCTCAGAGGGAAAAGGTACCGGGGAGCTGTTTTTT. Protein sequence: CASSSEGKGTGELFF.